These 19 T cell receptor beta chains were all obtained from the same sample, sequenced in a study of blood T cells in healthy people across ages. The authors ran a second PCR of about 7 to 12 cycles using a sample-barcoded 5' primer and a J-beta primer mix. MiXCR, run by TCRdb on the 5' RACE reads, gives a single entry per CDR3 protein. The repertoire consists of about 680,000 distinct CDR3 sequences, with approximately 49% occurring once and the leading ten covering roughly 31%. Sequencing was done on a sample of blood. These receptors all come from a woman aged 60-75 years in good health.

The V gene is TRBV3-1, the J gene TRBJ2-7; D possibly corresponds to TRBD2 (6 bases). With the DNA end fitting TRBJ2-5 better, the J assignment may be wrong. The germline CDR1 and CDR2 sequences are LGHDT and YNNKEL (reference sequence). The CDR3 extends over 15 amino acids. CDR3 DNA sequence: TGTGCCAGCAGCCAAGATTTAACTAGCTTGGAGACCCAGTACTTC. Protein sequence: CASSQDLTSLETQYF.

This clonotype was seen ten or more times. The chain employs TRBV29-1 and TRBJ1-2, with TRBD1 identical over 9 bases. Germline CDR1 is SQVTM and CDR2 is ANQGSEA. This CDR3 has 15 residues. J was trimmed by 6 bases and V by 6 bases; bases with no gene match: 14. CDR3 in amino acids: CSVVTWTGDSDGYTF. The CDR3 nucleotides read TGCAGCGTGGTAACTTGGACAGGGGATTCGGATGGCTACACCTTC.

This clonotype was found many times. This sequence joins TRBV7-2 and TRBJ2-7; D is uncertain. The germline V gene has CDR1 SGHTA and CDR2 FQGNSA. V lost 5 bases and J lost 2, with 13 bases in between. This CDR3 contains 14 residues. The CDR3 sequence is CASSPRPDPYEQYF. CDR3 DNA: TGTGCCAGCAGCCCGCGTCCGGACCCCTACGAGCAGTACTTC.

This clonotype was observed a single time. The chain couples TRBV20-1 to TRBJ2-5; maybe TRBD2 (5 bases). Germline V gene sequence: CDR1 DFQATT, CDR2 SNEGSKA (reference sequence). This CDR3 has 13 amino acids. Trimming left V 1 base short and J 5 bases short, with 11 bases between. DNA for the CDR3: TGCAGTGCTAGAGCTGGCGGGCCGGAGACCCAGTACTTC. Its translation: CSARAGGPETQYF.

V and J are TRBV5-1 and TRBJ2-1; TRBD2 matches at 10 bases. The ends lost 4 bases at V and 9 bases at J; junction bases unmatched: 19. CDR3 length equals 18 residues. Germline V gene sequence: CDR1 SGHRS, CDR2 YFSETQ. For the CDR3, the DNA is TGCGCCAGCAGCCTGGGGGGAGCGGGAGGGCCACTACTGGGTGAGCAGTTCTTC. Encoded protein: CASSLGGAGGPLLGEQFF.

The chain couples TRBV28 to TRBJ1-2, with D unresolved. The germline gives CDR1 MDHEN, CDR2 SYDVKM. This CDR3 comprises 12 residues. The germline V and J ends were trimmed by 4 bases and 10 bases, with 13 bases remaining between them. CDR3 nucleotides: TGTGCCAGCAGTTCTCCGGGAGTTCTCTACACCTTC. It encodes CASSSPGVLYTF.

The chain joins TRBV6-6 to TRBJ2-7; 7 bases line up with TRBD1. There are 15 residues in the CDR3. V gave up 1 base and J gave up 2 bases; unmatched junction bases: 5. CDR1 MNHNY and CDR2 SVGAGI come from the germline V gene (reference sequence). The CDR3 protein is CASSYLQGGPYEQYF. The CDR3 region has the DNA TGTGCCAGCAGTTACTTGCAAGGGGGCCCCTACGAGCAGTACTTC.

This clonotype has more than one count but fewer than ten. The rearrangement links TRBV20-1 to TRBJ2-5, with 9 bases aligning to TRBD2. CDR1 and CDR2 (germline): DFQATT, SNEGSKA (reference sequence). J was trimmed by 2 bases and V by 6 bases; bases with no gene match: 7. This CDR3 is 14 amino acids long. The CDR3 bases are TGCAGTGCCACCCCCCTAGCGGGGCAAGAGACCCAGTACTTC. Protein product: CSATPLAGQETQYF.

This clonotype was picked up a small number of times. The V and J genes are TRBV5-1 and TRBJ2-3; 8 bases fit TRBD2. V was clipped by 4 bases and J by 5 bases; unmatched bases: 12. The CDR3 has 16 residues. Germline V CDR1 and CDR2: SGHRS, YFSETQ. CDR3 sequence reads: CASSPSEAGGRDTQYF. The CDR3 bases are TGCGCCAGCAGCCCGTCTGAGGCGGGAGGACGAGATACGCAGTATTTT.

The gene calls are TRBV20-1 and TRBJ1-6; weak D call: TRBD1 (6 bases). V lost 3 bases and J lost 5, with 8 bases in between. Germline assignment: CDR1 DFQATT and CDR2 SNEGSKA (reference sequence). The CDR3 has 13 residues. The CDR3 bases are TGCAGTGCTAGTGGGGACAATAATTCACCCCTCCACTTT. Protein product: CSASGDNNSPLHF.

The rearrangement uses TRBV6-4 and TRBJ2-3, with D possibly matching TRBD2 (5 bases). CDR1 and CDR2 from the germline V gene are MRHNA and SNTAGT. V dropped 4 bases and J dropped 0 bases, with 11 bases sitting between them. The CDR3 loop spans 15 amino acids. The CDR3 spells CASSADYLSTDTQYF. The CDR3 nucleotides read TGTGCCAGCAGTGCTGACTACCTGAGCACAGATACGCAGTATTTT.

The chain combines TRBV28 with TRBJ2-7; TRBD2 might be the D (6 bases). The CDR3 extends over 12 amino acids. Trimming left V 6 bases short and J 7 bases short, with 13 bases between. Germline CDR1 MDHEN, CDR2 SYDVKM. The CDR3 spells CASSARGNEQYF. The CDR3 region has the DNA TGTGCCAGCAGCGCTCGGGGGAATGAGCAGTACTTC.

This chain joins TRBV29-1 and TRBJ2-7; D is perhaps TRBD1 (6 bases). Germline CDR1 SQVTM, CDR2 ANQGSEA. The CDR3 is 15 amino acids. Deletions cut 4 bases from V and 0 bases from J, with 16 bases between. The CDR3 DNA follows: TGCAGCGTTGTGTATCTGGACAGCCTCTCCTACGAGCAGTACTTC. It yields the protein CSVVYLDSLSYEQYF.

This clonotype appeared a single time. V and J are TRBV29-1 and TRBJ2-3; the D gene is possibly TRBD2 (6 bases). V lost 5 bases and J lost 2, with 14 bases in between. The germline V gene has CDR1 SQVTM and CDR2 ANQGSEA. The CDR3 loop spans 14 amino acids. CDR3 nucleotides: TGCAGCGTTAGGACTAACGGGCCCACAGATACGCAGTATTTT. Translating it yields CSVRTNGPTDTQYF.

CDR3 sequence: CASRRHLYGYTF. CDR3 nucleotides: TGTGCCAGCAGGCGACATCTATATGGCTACACCTTC. The chain couples TRBV27 to TRBJ1-2; D is undetermined. Germline values: CDR1 MNHEY, CDR2 SMNVEV (reference sequence). The CDR3 is 12 amino acids. Trimming stripped 6 bases from V and 5 bases from J, with 10 bases between.

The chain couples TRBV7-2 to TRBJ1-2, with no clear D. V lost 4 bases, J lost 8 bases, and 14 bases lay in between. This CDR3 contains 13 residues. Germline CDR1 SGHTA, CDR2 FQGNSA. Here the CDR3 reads CASSSTPGAGYTF. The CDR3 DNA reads TGTGCCAGCAGCTCGACCCCGGGAGCAGGCTACACCTTC.

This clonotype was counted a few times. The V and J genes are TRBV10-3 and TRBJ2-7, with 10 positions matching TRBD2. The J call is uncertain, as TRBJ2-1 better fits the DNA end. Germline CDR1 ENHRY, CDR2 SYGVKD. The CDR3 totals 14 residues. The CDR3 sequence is CAINPSGRAGEQFF. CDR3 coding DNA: TGTGCCATCAATCCCAGCGGGAGGGCAGGTGAGCAGTTCTTC.

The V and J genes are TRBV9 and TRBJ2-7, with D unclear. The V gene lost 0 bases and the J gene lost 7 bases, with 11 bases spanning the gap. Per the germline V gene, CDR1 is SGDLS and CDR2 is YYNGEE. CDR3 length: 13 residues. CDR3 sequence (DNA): TGTGCCAGCAGCGTAGGGCCCCTAAGGGAGCAGTACTTC. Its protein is CASSVGPLREQYF. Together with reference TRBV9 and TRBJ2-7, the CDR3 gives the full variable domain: DSGVTQTPKHLITATGQRVTLRCSPRSGDLSVYWYQQSLDQGLQFLIQYYNGEERAKGNILERFSAQQFPDLHSELNLSSLELGDSALYFCASSVGPLREQYFGPGTRLTVT.

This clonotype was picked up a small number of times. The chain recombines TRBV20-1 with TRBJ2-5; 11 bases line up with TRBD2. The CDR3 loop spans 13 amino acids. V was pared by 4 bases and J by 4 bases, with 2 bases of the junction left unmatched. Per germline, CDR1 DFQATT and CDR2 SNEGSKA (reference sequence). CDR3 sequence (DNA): TGCAGTGCTAAGGGACTAGCGGCAGAGACCCAGTACTTC. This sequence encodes CSAKGLAAETQYF.